This T cell receptor (beta chain) was observed in a study of T-cell reconstitution after alpha-beta-depleted transplantation in children. This clonotype came up a few times. During its preparation, the TCRbeta library received unique molecular identifiers. TCRdb re-called the PCR reads through MiXCR, storing one row per CDR3 protein. The sample holds roughly 350,000 distinct CDR3 sequences, 10% to 13% seen once. The germline V gene encodes CDR1 SGHTA and CDR2 FQGNSA. Trimming removed 5 bases from V and 7 bases from J; junction bases left unmatched: 6. This CDR3 region has 14 residues. The specimen was PBMCs from the stem cell graft donor, collected from the stem cell graft. The V and J genes are TRBV7-2 and TRBJ1-5; TRBD1 agrees at 9 bases. This clonotype was sampled from a human donor who donated a stem cell graft to a child with acute lymphoblastic leukemia. The DNA for the CDR3 is TGTGCCAGCAGCCAGGGACAGGGTAAACAGCCCCAGCATTTT. Residues: CASSQGQGKQPQHF.